The 25 T cell receptor beta chains below come from one sample, sequenced in a study of shared clonotypes between healthy human individuals. Sequencing was performed with immunoSEQ multiplex PCR; in TCRdb, only in-frame clones are kept and a portion is missing. Of about 520,000 clones in the sample, approximately 78% are singletons; the top ten hold around 13%. Sequencing was performed on PBMCs. The receptor set was obtained from a woman aged 40 to 50 in good health. Some clones in this sample may be carry-over from other donors' samples.

The chain carries TRBV2 and TRBJ2-1; no clear D gene. The CDR3 totals 15 residues. CDR1 and CDR2 (germline): SNHLY, FYNNEI. V lost 3 bases and J lost 5, with 14 bases in between. CDR3 loop: CASSEGRLKDNEQFF. CDR3 in DNA: TGTGCCAGCAGTGAGGGCAGACTTAAAGACAATGAGCAGTTCTTC.

There are a few counts of this clone. The chain combines TRBV11-1 with TRBJ2-6; perhaps TRBD1 as D (6 bases). V lost 6 bases and J lost 1, with 10 bases in between. Germline values: CDR1 SGHAT, CDR2 FQDESV (reference sequence). The CDR3 has 15 residues. CDR3 residues: CASRQTGSGANVLTF. The CDR3 DNA sequence: TGTGCCAGCAGACAAACAGGGTCTGGGGCCAACGTCCTGACTTTC.

This rearrangement joins TRBV11-1 to TRBJ2-7, with 7 bases matching TRBD2. Germline-derived CDR1 and CDR2 are SGHAT and FQDESV (reference sequence). This CDR3 region has 16 residues. The V segment lost 5 bases and the J segment 0 bases; nucleotides outside the gene matches: 10. CDR3 nucleotides: TGTGCCAGCAGCACCTATAGCGGGCTCTCCTCCTACGAGCAGTACTTC. Protein sequence: CASSTYSGLSSYEQYF.

This clone was seen a handful of times. This chain uses TRBV5-1 with TRBJ1-5; D gene unclear. CDR1 and CDR2 from the germline V gene are SGHRS and YFSETQ. The length of the CDR3 is 16 residues. V was shortened by 0 bases and J by 0 bases, with 10 bases between the two germline ends. CDR3: CASSLVPDPSNQPQHF. The CDR3, as DNA: TGCGCCAGCAGCTTGGTTCCAGACCCTAGCAATCAGCCCCAGCATTTT.

In nucleotides, the CDR3 is TGCGCCAGCAGTGAGTCTGCGCTGCTCAAGGCACCCCTCCACTTT. Its protein product is CASSESALLKAPLHF. This sequence joins TRBV10-2 and TRBJ1-6; the D is unclear. There are 15 residues in the CDR3. The germline V gene has CDR1 WSHSY and CDR2 SAAADI. V was trimmed by 0 bases and J by 11 bases, leaving 14 bases between them.

The genes are TRBV27 and TRBJ2-3; 9 bases map to TRBD2. CDR1 is MNHEY, CDR2 SMNVEV, per germline (reference sequence). This CDR3 spans 17 amino acids. V gave up 6 bases and J gave up 0 bases; unmatched junction bases: 10. The DNA for the CDR3 is TGTGCCAGCAGGCTCAGACTAGCGGCTATTAGCACAGATACGCAGTATTTT. Translating it yields CASRLRLAAISTDTQYF.

Concerning this clone itself: A clone one base away is much larger, so this may be a read error. The sample holds other DNA sequences that translate to the same CDR3. This chain links TRBV7-2 with TRBJ2-5; a possible D gene is TRBD1 (5 bases). This CDR3 has 13 residues. With 3 bases removed from V and 2 bases from J, the gap between germline ends came to 7 bases. Germline lookup yields CDR1 SGHTA and CDR2 FQGNSA. CDR3 amino acids: CASSLGRQETQYF. In DNA form, the CDR3 reads TGTGCCAGCAGCTTGGGGCGGCAAGAGACCCAGTACTTC.

The sample holds one count of this clone. This chain connects TRBV28 to TRBJ1-4; no clear D. Per the germline V gene, CDR1 is MDHEN and CDR2 is SYDVKM. The CDR3 runs 16 residues. Trimming took 5 bases from V and 6 from J, leaving 19 bases between them. CDR3 sequence reads: CASSRVREGFDEKLFF. DNA of the CDR3: TGTGCCAGCAGTCGGGTGAGGGAGGGATTCGATGAAAAACTGTTTTTT. Variable domain in full (rest from reference TRBV28 and TRBJ1-4): DVKVTQSSRYLVKRTGEKVFLECVQDMDHENMFWYRQDPGLGLRLIYFSYDVKMKEKGDIPEGYSVSREKKERFSLILESASTNQTSMYLCASSRVREGFDEKLFFGSGTQLSVL.

J is TRBJ2-7 and V is TRBV19; D might be TRBD2 (6 bases). V lost 6 bases to trimming and J lost 0 bases, with 24 bases between them. CDR1 LNHDA and CDR2 SQIVND come from the germline V gene (reference sequence). The CDR3 length is 18 residues. CDR3 nucleotide sequence: TGTGCCAGTAGCGGAGGGTTCGGCTTCGAAAAGAGCTCCTACGAGCAGTACTTC. It codes for CASSGGFGFEKSSYEQYF.

This clone was found once. The CDR3 is CASSLRANGRTSAKNIQYF. The CDR3, as DNA: TGTGCCAGCAGCTTAAGGGCGAATGGACGAACTTCGGCCAAAAACATTCAGTACTTC. The chain has TRBV13 and TRBJ2-4; D gene unclear. The CDR3 contains 19 residues. Trimming took 2 bases from V and 1 from J, leaving 21 bases between them. The germline gives CDR1 PRHDT, CDR2 FYEKMQ (reference sequence).

This clone was detected only a few times. A read error is likely, as this CDR3 ends without the conserved phenylalanine or tryptophan. The CDR3 reads CASSVEGNTEAFS. The CDR3 DNA reads TGTGCCAGCAGTGTGGAGGGGAACACTGAAGCTTTCTCT. The chain employs TRBV2 and TRBJ1-1; D gene uncertain. Germline assignment: CDR1 SNHLY and CDR2 FYNNEI. This CDR3 region has 13 residues. The V and J ends lost 4 bases and 1 base respectively, with 7 bases between them.

The chain recombines TRBV27 with TRBJ2-7; TRBD2 aligns across 8 bases. Trimming at V came to 5 bases and at J to 6 bases, leaving 3 bases not matched to a gene. This CDR3 region has 12 residues. Germline CDR1 MNHEY, CDR2 SMNVEV (reference sequence). The chain's CDR3 is CASSKGLGEQYF. CDR3 DNA: TGTGCCAGCAGTAAGGGACTAGGCGAGCAGTACTTC.

CDR3 in DNA: TGTGCCAGCAGTGATCGGGGAAACTATGGCTACACCTTC. Amino acid sequence: CASSDRGNYGYTF. The rearrangement uses TRBV25-1 and TRBJ1-2; no firm D call. There are 13 residues in the CDR3. Per the germline V gene, CDR1 is MGHDK and CDR2 is SYGVNS. V lost 3 bases to trimming and J lost 2 bases, with 7 bases between them.

The J gene is TRBJ1-5, the V gene TRBV11-3; TRBD1 matches 8 bases. Trimming took 4 bases from V and 0 from J; bases not matched to a gene: 5. CDR1 and CDR2 (germline): SGHNT, YENEEA. CDR3 length: 16 amino acids. Here the CDR3 reads CASSYRTGYSNQPQHF. CDR3 nucleotides: TGTGCCAGCAGCTATAGGACAGGGTATAGCAATCAGCCCCAGCATTTT.

The gene calls are TRBV20-1 and TRBJ2-1; D is unclear. The germline V and J ends were trimmed by 5 bases and 8 bases, with 1 base remaining between them. The CDR3 totals 8 residues. Germline lookup yields CDR1 DFQATT and CDR2 SNEGSKA (reference sequence). This CDR3 is CSAYEQFF. The CDR3 nucleotides read TGCAGTGCTTATGAGCAGTTCTTC.

The CDR3 region has the DNA TGTGCCAGCGGTCTGAGCGGGAGGGCTTACAATGAGCAGTTCTTC. It is translated as CASGLSGRAYNEQFF. The chain is built from TRBV27 and TRBJ2-1, with 10 bases fitting TRBD2. V was pared by 8 bases and J by 4 bases, with 8 bases of the junction left unmatched. From germline, CDR1 is MNHEY and CDR2 SMNVEV (reference sequence). The CDR3 spans 15 residues.

The chain has TRBV7-2 and TRBJ2-3; perhaps D is TRBD1 or TRBD2 (5 bases each). Looked up from germline, CDR1 is SGHTA and CDR2 is FQGNSA. This CDR3 contains 19 residues. V gave up 5 bases and J gave up 3 bases, with 27 bases separating them. As DNA, the CDR3 is TGTGCCAGCAGCCCCTGGGGGACCAAGGACTCACAAGGGACAGATACGCAGTATTTT. Its translation: CASSPWGTKDSQGTDTQYF.

This clone appeared a single time. The J gene is TRBJ1-2, the V gene TRBV7-2, with D hard to call. This CDR3 has 12 residues. With 3 bases removed from V and 5 bases from J, the gap between germline ends came to 7 bases. Per germline, CDR1 SGHTA and CDR2 FQGNSA. CDR3 sequence reads: CASSFNSYGYTF. Here the CDR3 DNA reads TGTGCCAGCAGCTTTAATTCTTATGGCTACACCTTC.

The V and J genes are TRBV6-5 and TRBJ2-5; either TRBD1 or TRBD2 may fit D (5 bases each). The DNA matches TRBJ2-7 better at its end, which makes the J call doubtful. The CDR3 has 15 residues. Germline V gene sequence: CDR1 MNHEY, CDR2 SVGAGI. In DNA, the CDR3 is TGTGCCAGCAGTTACAGGGACGGGTCCTCCTACGAGCAGTACTTC. Its protein is CASSYRDGSSYEQYF.

This rearrangement joins TRBV27 to TRBJ2-1; a weak D match, TRBD2 (5 bases). The ends were cut back, 3 bases at V and 7 bases at J, with 22 bases in the middle. CDR1 and CDR2 (germline): MNHEY, SMNVEV (reference sequence). There are 17 residues in the CDR3. The CDR3 loop reads CASSFRGIERTSNEQFF. The CDR3 DNA reads as TGTGCCAGCAGTTTTCGGGGTATAGAGAGGACTTCGAATGAGCAGTTCTTC.

The gene calls are TRBV27 and TRBJ2-5, with 7 positions matching TRBD2. Unmatched junction bases numbered 7, after V lost 5 bases and J lost 7 bases. The CDR3 loop spans 13 amino acids. In germline, CDR1 is MNHEY, CDR2 SMNVEV (reference sequence). This chain's CDR3 is CASSAPPGGTQYF. The CDR3 DNA reads TGTGCCAGCAGTGCCCCTCCGGGGGGGACCCAGTACTTC.

The CDR3 region has the DNA TGTGCCAGCTCACCACCCGGGGGACAGGGGGCTAAGGTCGATGAGCAGTTCTTC. This sequence encodes CASSPPGGQGAKVDEQFF. The J gene is TRBJ2-1, the V gene TRBV18, with 12 positions matching TRBD1. The CDR3 sequence is 18 residues long. Germline assignment: CDR1 KGHSH and CDR2 LQKENI. V shed 0 bases, J shed 8 bases, and the junction held 11 bases outside the gene matches.

This clone was seen a few times. The gene calls are TRBV28 and TRBJ2-7; TRBD2 matches at 7 bases. The CDR3 spans 17 residues. Trimming removed 5 bases from V and 0 bases from J; junction bases left unmatched: 13. Germline V CDR1 and CDR2: MDHEN, SYDVKM. CDR3 DNA: TGTGCCAGCAGTCACCCGACGGGGAGGGGCGCCTCCTACGAGCAGTACTTC. Encoded protein: CASSHPTGRGASYEQYF.

A note on this clone: The likely explanation is a read error, given a far larger clone one base away. This chain connects TRBV30 to TRBJ2-6; possibly TRBD1 or TRBD2 for D (5 bases each). Per germline, CDR1 GTSNPN and CDR2 SVGIG (reference sequence). The CDR3 extends over 17 amino acids. In DNA form, the CDR3 reads TGTACCTGGAGCCGCTTTGGGGGTCTAACTGGGGCCAACGTCCTGACTTTC. Encoded protein: CTWSRFGGLTGANVLTF.

The CDR3 bases are TGCGCCAGCAGCGGGATAGCGGGAGAAGGGGAGACCCAGTACTTC. It translates to CASSGIAGEGETQYF. The rearrangement links TRBV5-1 to TRBJ2-5; 9 bases align to TRBD2. Per germline, CDR1 SGHRS and CDR2 YFSETQ. The CDR3 is 15 residues long. With 4 bases clipped from V and 5 bases from J, the junction kept 9 bases outside the gene matches.